This is a list of T cell receptor beta chains from one sample in a study of shared clonotypes between healthy human individuals. Profiled with immunoSEQ multiplex PCR; TCRdb holds only in-frame clones, not every one. This table holds approximately 350,000 clones, about 96% found once. Material: memory CD8+ T cells sorted from blood. The receptor source for this set is a man in his thirties or forties in good health. Both conserved end residues are part of each CDR3. A D gene is named only where the DNA matches it firmly. Clone size is stated in some rows and not others, as once, few, many or a class when expanded.

j_call v_call d_call clone_size cdr3_length cdr3_aa cdr3_nt
TRBJ2-5 TRBV2 TRBD2 NA 16 CASRWTSGRPQETQYF TGTGCCAGCAGGTGGACTAGCGGGAGGCCCCAAGAGACCCAGTACTTC
TRBJ2-7 TRBV7-9 NA once 12 CASSLLEFEQYF TGTGCCAGCAGCTTACTGGAGTTTGAGCAGTACTTC
TRBJ1-5 TRBV28 NA NA 15 CASSLTRTSIWPQHF TGTGCCAGCAGTTTGACCCGGACATCAATATGGCCCCAGCATTTT
TRBJ2-7 TRBV28 NA NA 15 CASSFRFRSSYEQYF TGTGCCAGCAGTTTTCGCTTCAGGAGCTCCTACGAGCAGTACTTC
TRBJ1-1 TRBV5-1 TRBD1 NA 14 CASSSGTGNTEAFF TGCGCCAGCAGCTCCGGGACAGGGAACACTGAAGCTTTCTTT
TRBJ1-2 TRBV7-9 NA NA 13 CASSNHVNYGYTF TGTGCCAGCAGCAATCATGTCAACTATGGCTACACCTTC
TRBJ2-7 TRBV5-6 TRBD2 NA 14 CASRPLAGPYEQYF TGTGCCAGCAGGCCTCTAGCGGGTCCCTACGAGCAGTACTTC
TRBJ1-3 TRBV28 NA NA 15 CASAITGSAGNTIYF TGTGCCAGCGCTATAACCGGAAGTGCTGGAAACACCATATATTTT
TRBJ1-1 TRBV19 NA NA 13 CASRPGTYTEAFF TGTGCCAGTAGACCGGGGACCTACACTGAAGCTTTCTTT
TRBJ1-2 TRBV11-2 NA NA 13 CASSSDRNYGYTF TGTGCCAGCAGCTCCGACAGAAACTATGGCTACACCTTC
TRBJ2-1 TRBV4-1 TRBD2 NA 14 CASSQVGGNNEQFF TGCGCCAGCAGCCAAGTGGGAGGGAACAATGAGCAGTTCTTC
TRBJ2-5 TRBV7-8 NA NA 15 CASSLLPGPKETQYF TGTGCCAGCAGCTTACTTCCGGGACCAAAAGAGACCCAGTACTTC
TRBJ1-4 TRBV10-3 TRBD1 NA 13 CAISDRGREKLFF TGTGCCATCAGTGACAGGGGGAGGGAAAAACTGTTTTTT
TRBJ2-1 TRBV6-1 TRBD2 NA 14 CASSETSGRDEQFF TGTGCCAGCAGTGAGACTAGCGGGAGGGATGAGCAGTTCTTC
TRBJ2-3 TRBV6-5 NA NA 13 CASSSGGGDTQYF TGTGCCAGCAGTTCCGGGGGAGGAGATACGCAGTATTTT